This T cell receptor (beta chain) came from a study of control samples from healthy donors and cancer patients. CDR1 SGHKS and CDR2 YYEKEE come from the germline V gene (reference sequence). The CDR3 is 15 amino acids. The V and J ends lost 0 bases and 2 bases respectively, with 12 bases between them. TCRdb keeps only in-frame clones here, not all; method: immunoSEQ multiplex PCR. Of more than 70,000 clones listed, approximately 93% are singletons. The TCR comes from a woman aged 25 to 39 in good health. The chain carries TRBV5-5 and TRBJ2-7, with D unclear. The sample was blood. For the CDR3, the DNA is TGTGCCAGCAGCTTGGCTCTAGGTATACCCTACGAGCAGTACTTC. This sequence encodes CASSLALGIPYEQYF.